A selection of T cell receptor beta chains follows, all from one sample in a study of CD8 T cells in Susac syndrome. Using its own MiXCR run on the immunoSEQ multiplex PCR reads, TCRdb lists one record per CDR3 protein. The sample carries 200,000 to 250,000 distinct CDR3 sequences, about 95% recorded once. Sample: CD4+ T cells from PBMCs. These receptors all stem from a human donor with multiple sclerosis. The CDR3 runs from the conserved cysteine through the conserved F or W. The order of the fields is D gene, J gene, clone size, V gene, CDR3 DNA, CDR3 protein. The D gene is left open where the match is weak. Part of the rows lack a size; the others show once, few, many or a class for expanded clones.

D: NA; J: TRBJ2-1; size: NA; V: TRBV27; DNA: TGTGCCAGCAGTTTATCTAGCGGCTCCTACAATGAGCAGTTCTTC; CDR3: CASSLSSGSYNEQFF
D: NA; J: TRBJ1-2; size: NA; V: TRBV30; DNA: TGTGCCGGGAGGTTGACTAACTATGGCTACACCTTC; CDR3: CAGRLTNYGYTF
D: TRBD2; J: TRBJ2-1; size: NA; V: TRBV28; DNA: TGTGCCAGCAGTTCCTTACTAGCGGGTTCCTACAATGAGCAGTTCTTC; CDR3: CASSSLLAGSYNEQFF
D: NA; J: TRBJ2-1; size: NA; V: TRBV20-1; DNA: TGCAGTGCGCCCACTCCAGGGAGTGAGCAGTTCTTC; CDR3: CSAPTPGSEQFF
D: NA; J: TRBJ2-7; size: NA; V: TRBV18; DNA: TGTGCCAGCTCACCAGGGGGAGGCGAGCAGTACTTC; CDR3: CASSPGGGEQYF
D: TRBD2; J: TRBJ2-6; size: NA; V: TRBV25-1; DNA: TGTGCCAGCAGCGTAGCGGGATCCTCTGGGGCCAACGTCCTGACTTTC; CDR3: CASSVAGSSGANVLTF
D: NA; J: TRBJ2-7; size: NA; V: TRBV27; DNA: TGTGCCAGCAGGAAGGACGGGGTTCGATCCTACGAGCAGTACTTC; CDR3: CASRKDGVRSYEQYF
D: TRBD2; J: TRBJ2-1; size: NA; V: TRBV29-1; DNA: TGCAGCGTTACAGCGGGAGGGCCCAACAATGAGCAGTTCTTC; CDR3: CSVTAGGPNNEQFF
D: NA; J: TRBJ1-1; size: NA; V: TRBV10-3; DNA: TGTGCCATCACGTGGGCTAGGGACACTGAAGCTTTCTTT; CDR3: CAITWARDTEAFF
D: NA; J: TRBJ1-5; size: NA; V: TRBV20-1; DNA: TGCAGTGCTAGTAAACAGCCCGATCAGCCCCAGCATTTT; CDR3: CSASKQPDQPQHF
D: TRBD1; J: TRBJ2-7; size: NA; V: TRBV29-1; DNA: TGCAGCGGGGGGGGACAGGGCCCCTACGAGCAGTACTTC; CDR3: CSGGGQGPYEQYF
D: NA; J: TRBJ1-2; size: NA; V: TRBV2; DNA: TGTGCCAGCAGGGCCTATGGAGGAAACTATGGCTACACCTTC; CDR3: CASRAYGGNYGYTF
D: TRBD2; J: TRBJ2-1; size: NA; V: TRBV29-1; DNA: TGCAGCGTTGGGGGGACTAGGCATCAGGGTGAGCAGTTCTTC; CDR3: CSVGGTRHQGEQFF
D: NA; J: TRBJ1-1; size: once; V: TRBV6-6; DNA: TGTGCCAGCAGTGCGGGACCCGGGGGCACTGAAGCTTTCTTT; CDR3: CASSAGPGGTEAFF
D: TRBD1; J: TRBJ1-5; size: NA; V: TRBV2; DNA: TGTGCCAGCAGTTGGACAGGGGGCGGGGATCAGCCCCAGCATTTT; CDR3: CASSWTGGGDQPQHF
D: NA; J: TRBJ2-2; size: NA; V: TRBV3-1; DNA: TGTGCCAGCAGCCAAGGGACGTCCACTGGGGAGCTGTTTTTT; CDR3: CASSQGTSTGELFF
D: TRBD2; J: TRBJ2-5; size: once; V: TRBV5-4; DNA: TGTGCCAGCAGCTTAGCGGGGGCGTACCAAGAGACCCAGTACTTC; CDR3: CASSLAGAYQETQYF
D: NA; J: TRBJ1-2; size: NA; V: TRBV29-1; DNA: TGCAGCGCCGGGGGCCGCGACGGGCCTAACTATGGCTACACCTTC; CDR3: CSAGGRDGPNYGYTF
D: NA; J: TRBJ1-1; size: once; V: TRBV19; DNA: TGTGCCAGTAGTTTAAGCCTCGGTAGCATGAACACTGAAGCTTTCTTT; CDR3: CASSLSLGSMNTEAFF
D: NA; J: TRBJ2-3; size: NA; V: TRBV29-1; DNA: TGCAGCGCCCGTCCCGGGACGGTAACAGATACGCAGTATTTT; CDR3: CSARPGTVTDTQYF
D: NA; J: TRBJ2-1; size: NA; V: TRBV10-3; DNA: TGTGCCATCAAGCTTCAGGATGAGCAGTTCTTC; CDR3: CAIKLQDEQFF
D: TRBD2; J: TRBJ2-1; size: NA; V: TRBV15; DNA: TGTGCCACCAGTAAGCGGGGGAGCTACAATGAGCAGTTCTTC; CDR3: CATSKRGSYNEQFF
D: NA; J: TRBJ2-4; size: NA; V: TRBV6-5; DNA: TGTGCCAGCAGTTACTTCCCGGCAGGGGTCGAAAACATTCAGTACTTC; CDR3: CASSYFPAGVENIQYF
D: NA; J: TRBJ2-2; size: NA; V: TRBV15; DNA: TGTGCCACCAGCAGAGTTGTCGGAATGAACACCGGGGAGCTGTTTTTT; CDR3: CATSRVVGMNTGELFF
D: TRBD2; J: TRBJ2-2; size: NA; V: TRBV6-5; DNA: TGTGCCAGCAGTTACGGGCTAGCGGGAACCGCCGGGGAGCTGTTTTTT; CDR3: CASSYGLAGTAGELFF
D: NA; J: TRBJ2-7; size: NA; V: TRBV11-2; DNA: TGTGCCAGCAGCCGATCCTCAGGAGGGCCCTCCTACGAGCAGTACTTC; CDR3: CASSRSSGGPSYEQYF
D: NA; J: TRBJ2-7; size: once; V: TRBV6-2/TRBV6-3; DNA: TGTGCCAGCTACCTGGGGCAGGGCGCCGAGCAGTACTTC; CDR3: CASYLGQGAEQYF
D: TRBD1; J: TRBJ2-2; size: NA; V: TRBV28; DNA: TGTGCCAGCGTTCGGGACAGAATCATCACCGGGGAGCTGTTTTTT; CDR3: CASVRDRIITGELFF
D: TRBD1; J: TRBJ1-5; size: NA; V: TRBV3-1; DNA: TGTGCCAGCAGCCAGACAGGGCAGGGACCCCAGCATTTT; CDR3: CASSQTGQGPQHF
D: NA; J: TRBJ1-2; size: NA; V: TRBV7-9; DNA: TGTGCCAGCAGCTTCTTGGACGGGGGCTACACCTTC; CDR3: CASSFLDGGYTF
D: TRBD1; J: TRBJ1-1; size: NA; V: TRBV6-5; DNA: TGTGCCAGCAGTTCGCCGGGACAGGGGGCCTTTCTGGCTTTCTTT; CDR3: CASSSPGQGAFLAFF
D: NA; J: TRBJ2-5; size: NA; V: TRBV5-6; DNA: TGTGCCAGCAGCTTGGGCGGAAGCTCAAGTCAAGAGACCCAGTACTTC; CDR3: CASSLGGSSSQETQYF
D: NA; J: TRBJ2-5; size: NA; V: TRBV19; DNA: TGTGCCAGTAGTATAGCCCACGGGACCCAAGAGACCCAGTACTTC; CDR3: CASSIAHGTQETQYF
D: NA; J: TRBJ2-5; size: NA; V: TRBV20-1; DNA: TGCAGTGCTAGTCTCGGGTTTGAGACCCAGTACTTC; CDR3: CSASLGFETQYF
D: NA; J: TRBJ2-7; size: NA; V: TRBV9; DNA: TGTGCCAGCAGCCAAAACCCCGACGGTAGCTCCTACGAGCAGTACTTC; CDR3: CASSQNPDGSSYEQYF
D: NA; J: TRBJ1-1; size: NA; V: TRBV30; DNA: TGTGCCTGGAGTCGGATCGTCAAGGCCACTGAAGCTTTCTTT; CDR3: CAWSRIVKATEAFF
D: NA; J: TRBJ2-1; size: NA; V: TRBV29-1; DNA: TGCAGCGTTGGTCTAGTTGGCGGAGGCTCCTACAATGAGCAGTTCTTC; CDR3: CSVGLVGGGSYNEQFF
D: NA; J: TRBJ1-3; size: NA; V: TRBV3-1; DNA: TGTGCCAGCAGCCATACCTCTGGAAACACCATATATTTT; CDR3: CASSHTSGNTIYF
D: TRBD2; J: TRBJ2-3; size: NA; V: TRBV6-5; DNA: TGTGCCAGCAGTTACTCTAGGGTAGCGGGAGCGCAGTATTTT; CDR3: CASSYSRVAGAQYF
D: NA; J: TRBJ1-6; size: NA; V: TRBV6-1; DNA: TGTGCCAGCACGGGAGGACTTCCGAATTCACCCCTCCACTTT; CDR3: CASTGGLPNSPLHF
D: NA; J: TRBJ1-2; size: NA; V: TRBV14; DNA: TGTGCCAGCAGCCAAGAAGGGAGGCCGAACTATGGCTACACCTTC; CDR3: CASSQEGRPNYGYTF
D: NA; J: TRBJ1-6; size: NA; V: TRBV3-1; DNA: TGTGCCAGCAGCCAAAGGGTTGGGAATTCACCCCTCCACTTT; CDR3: CASSQRVGNSPLHF
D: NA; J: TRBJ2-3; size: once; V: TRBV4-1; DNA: TGCGCCAGCAGCCAGCGTACACGCACAGATACGCAGTATTTT; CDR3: CASSQRTRTDTQYF
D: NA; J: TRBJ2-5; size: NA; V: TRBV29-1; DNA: TGCAGCGTTGAGTCCGGAGGAGAGACCCAGTACTTC; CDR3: CSVESGGETQYF
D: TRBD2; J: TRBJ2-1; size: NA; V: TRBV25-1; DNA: TGTGCCAGCAGAGGCGGGGGGGTCTACAATGAGCAGTTCTTC; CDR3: CASRGGGVYNEQFF
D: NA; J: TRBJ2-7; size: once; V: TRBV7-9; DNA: TGTGCCAGCAGCTTAGCCCCCCCGGGACATAGAACCTCCTACGAGCAGTACTTC; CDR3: CASSLAPPGHRTSYEQYF
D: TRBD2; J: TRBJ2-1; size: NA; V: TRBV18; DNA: TGTGCCAGCTCACCTCTCTCCGGGACTAGCGGGCCAAATGAGCAGTTCTTC; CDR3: CASSPLSGTSGPNEQFF
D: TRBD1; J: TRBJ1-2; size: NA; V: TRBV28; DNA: TGTGCCAGCACCGAACAGGGGGCAGGAGTCTATGGCTACACCTTC; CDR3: CASTEQGAGVYGYTF
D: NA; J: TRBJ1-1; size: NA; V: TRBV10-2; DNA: TGCGCCAGCAGTAAACAGGGAGAACGCACTGAAGCTTTCTTT; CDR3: CASSKQGERTEAFF
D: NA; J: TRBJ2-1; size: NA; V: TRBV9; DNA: TGTGCCAGCAGCTTCGGAGGGGATGGCTACAATGAGCAGTTCTTC; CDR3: CASSFGGDGYNEQFF
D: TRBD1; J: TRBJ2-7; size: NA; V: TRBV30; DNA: TGTGCCTGGGGACGACAGGGCTACGAGCAGTACTTC; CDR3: CAWGRQGYEQYF
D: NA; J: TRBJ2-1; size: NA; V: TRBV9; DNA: TGTGCCAGCAGCTCTCTAGTATCCGGCAATGAGCAGTTCTTC; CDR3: CASSSLVSGNEQFF
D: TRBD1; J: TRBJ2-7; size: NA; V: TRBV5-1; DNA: TGCGCCAGCAGCATAACGACAGGGGGTTACGAGCAGTACTTC; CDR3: CASSITTGGYEQYF
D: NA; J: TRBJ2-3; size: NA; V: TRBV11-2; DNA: TGTGCCAGCAGCTCACGGAGATTCGTCACAGATACGCAGTATTTT; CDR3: CASSSRRFVTDTQYF
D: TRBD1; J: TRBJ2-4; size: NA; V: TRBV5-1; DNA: TGCGCCAGCAGCTCTCCGGGACAGGGTAGGGGCATTCAGTACTTC; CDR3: CASSSPGQGRGIQYF
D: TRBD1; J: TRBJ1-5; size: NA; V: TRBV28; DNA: TGTGCCAGCAGTCCGACAGGGAGGTGGATCGATAGCAATCAGCCCCAGCATTTT; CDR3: CASSPTGRWIDSNQPQHF
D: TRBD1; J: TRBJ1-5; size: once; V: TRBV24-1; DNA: TGTGCCACAAACAGGGGGCTCGGCAATCAGCCCCAGCATTTT; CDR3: CATNRGLGNQPQHF
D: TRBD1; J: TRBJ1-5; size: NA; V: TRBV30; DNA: TGTGCCTGCTGGACAGGCAGGGGGCCCCAGCATTTT; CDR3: CACWTGRGPQHF